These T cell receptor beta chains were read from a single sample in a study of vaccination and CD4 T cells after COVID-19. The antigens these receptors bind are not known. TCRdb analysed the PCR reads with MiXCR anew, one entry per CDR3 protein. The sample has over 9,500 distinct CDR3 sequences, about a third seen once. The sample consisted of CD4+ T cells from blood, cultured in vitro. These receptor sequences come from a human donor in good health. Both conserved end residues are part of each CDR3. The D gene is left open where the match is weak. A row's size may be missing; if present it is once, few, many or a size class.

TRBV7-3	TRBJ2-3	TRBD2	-	TGTGCCAGCAGCTCTAGGGCTAGCGGGTGGGCAGATACGCAGTATTTT	CASSSRASGWADTQYF
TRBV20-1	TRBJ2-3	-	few	TGCAGTGCCCCAGTAGCATCAGATACGCAGTATTTT	CSAPVASDTQYF
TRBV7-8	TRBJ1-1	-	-	TGTGCCAGCAACTCCAGGGGAGAGAACACTGAAGCTTTCTTT	CASNSRGENTEAFF
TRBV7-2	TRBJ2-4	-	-	TGTGCCAGCAGCTTAGTCACCCCTCTTCAGTACTTC	CASSLVTPLQYF
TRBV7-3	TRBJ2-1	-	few	TGTGCCAGCAGGTCCGGGACGAACAATGAGCAGTTCTTC	CASRSGTNNEQFF
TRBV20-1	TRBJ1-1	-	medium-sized	TGCAGTGCTCTAGGGGTTGAAGCTTTCTTT	CSALGVEAFF
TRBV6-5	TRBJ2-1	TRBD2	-	TGTGCCAGCAGTTACTCCACTCTAGCGGGAGGGAACAATGAGCAGTTCTTC	CASSYSTLAGGNNEQFF
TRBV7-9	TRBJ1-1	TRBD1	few	TGTGCCAGCAGCGCACAGGGGGGCACTGAAGCTTTCTTT	CASSAQGGTEAFF
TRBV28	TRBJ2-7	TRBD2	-	TGTGCCAGCAGCAGTCTAGCGGGCAGCTACGAGCAGTACTTC	CASSSLAGSYEQYF
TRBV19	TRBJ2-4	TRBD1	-	TGTGCCAGTAGTTCCCGGGACAGGGTCAACATTCAGTACTTC	CASSSRDRVNIQYF
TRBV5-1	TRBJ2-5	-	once	TGCGCCAGCAGCCCCGGACTCTACCAAGAGACCCAGTACTTC	CASSPGLYQETQYF
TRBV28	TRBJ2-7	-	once	TGTGCCAGCAGTTTCCGATCCTGGAGGCAGGGCCATGCCTACGAGCAGTACTTC	CASSFRSWRQGHAYEQYF
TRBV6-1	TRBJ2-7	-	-	TGTGCCGCCGGCTCAGGCGAACAGTACTTC	CAAGSGEQYF
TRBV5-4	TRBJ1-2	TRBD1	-	TGTGCCAGCAGCCCCTCGGGACAGGGGGTCAATGGCTACACCTTC	CASSPSGQGVNGYTF
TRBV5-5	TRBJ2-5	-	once	TGTGCCAGCGCGCCCCTGGATGGGGAACGGTTGGAGACCCAGTACTTC	CASAPLDGERLETQYF
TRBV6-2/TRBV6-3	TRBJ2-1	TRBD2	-	TGTGCCAGCAGCCAACTAGCGGGCCTCTACAATGAGCAGTTCTTC	CASSQLAGLYNEQFF
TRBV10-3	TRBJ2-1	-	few	TGTGCCATCAGTGTTAACAACAATGAGCAGTTCTTC	CAISVNNNEQFF
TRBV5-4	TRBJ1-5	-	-	TGTGCCAGCAGCTTACCAGATCAGCCCCAGCATTTT	CASSLPDQPQHF
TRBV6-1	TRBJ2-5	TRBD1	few	TGTGCCAGTCAGGGGGTGGAGACCCAGTACTTC	CASQGVETQYF
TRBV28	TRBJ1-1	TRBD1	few	TGTGCCAGCAGTGGATTGGACAGGGGGGGCACTGAAGCTTTCTTT	CASSGLDRGGTEAFF
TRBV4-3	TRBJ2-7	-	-	TGCGCCAGCAGCCAAGCAGGGGCAGGGAGGCTTTCCTACGAGCAGTACTTC	CASSQAGAGRLSYEQYF
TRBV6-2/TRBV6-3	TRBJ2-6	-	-	TGTGCCAGCAGTTACGGACTTGGCCAAAACTCTGGGGCCAACGTCCTGACTTTC	CASSYGLGQNSGANVLTF
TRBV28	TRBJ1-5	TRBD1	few	TGTGCCAGCAGTTTATGGGAAGGACAGGGTAGAGGTCAGCCCCAGCATTTT	CASSLWEGQGRGQPQHF
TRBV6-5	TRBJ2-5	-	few	TGTGCCAGCAGTTACGACCACTGGGGAGAGACCCAGTACTTC	CASSYDHWGETQYF
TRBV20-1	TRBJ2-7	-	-	TGCAGTGCTAGAGGAGGGCAGGATCGGTCCGAGCAGTACTTC	CSARGGQDRSEQYF
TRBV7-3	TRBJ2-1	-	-	TGTGCCAGCAGTCCTACTAGTTTAGGAGATGAGCAGTTCTTC	CASSPTSLGDEQFF
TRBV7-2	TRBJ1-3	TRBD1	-	TGTGCCACTGGGACAGGGCCAACAAACACCATATATTTT	CATGTGPTNTIYF
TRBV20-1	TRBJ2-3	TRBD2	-	TGCAGTGCTAGGGACCCGGGTGGGCGGGGGGCAGATACGCAGTATTTT	CSARDPGGRGADTQYF
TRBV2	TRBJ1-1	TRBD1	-	TGTGCCAGCAGTGAAAGGGGGCTGGCTGAAGCTTTCTTT	CASSERGLAEAFF
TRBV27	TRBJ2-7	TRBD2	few	TGTGCCAGTGGACTAGCGGCCTACGAGCAGTACTTC	CASGLAAYEQYF
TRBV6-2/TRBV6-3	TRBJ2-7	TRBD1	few	TGTGCCAGCAGAGGGACAGGGGTCTACGAGCAGTACTTC	CASRGTGVYEQYF
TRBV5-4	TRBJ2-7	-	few	TGTGCCAGCAGCACCAACACAGGATTGATCTACGAGCAGTACTTC	CASSTNTGLIYEQYF
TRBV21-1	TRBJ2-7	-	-	TGTGCCAGCAGCAGCAACCCACAGGGACGAAGCGAGCAGTACTTC	CASSSNPQGRSEQYF
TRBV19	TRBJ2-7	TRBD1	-	TGTGCCAGTAGACACAGGGGGAGCTCCTACGAGCAGTACTTC	CASRHRGSSYEQYF
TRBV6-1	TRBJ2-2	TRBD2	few	TGTGCCAGCAGTGAGTGGACTAGCGTGGACACCGGGGAGCTGTTTTTT	CASSEWTSVDTGELFF
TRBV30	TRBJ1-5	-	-	TGTGCCTGGAGTGGTCATGGGGAGCAGCCCCAGCATTTT	CAWSGHGEQPQHF
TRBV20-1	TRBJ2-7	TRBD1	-	TGCAGTGCTAGAGACAGGGGGCGAGCCTACGAGCAGTACTTC	CSARDRGRAYEQYF
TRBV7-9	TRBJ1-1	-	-	TGTGCCAGCAGCACCTTGACAGGATCGAACACTGAAGCTTTCTTT	CASSTLTGSNTEAFF
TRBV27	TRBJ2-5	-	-	TGTGCCAGCAGTTTTTCTCGCCAAGAGACCCAGTACTTC	CASSFSRQETQYF
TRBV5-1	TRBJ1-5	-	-	TGCGCCAGCAGCTTGGAGGACAGTAGCAATCAGCCCCAGCATTTT	CASSLEDSSNQPQHF
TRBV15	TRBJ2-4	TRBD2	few	TGTGCCACCAGCAGAGTAGCGGGAGGGCTTCTAGCCAAAAACATTCAGTACTTC	CATSRVAGGLLAKNIQYF
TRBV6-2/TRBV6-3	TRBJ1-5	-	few	TGTGCCAGCAGTTACGACAGTCTCAATCAGCCCCAGCATTTT	CASSYDSLNQPQHF
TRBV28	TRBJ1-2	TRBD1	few	TGTGCCAGTACCAGACAGGGGGGCGCGAGCTACACCTTC	CASTRQGGASYTF
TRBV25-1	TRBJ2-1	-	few	TGTGCCAGCAGTGAATTGTGGGACTACAATGAGCAGTTCTTC	CASSELWDYNEQFF
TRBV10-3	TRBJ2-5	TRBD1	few	TGTGCCATCAGGACGGGACAGGGTAAAGAGACCCAGTACTTC	CAIRTGQGKETQYF
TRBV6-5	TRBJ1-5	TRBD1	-	TGTGCCAGCAGTTCAGGACAGGGGTTCGGTCAGCCCCAGCATTTT	CASSSGQGFGQPQHF
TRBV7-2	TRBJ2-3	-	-	TGTGCCAGCAGCCTGAGGGGGAGGGCAGATACGCAGTATTTT	CASSLRGRADTQYF
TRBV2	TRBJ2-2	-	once	TGTGCCAGCAGTCTGTCCACCGTCGTTGACACCGGGGAGCTGTTTTTT	CASSLSTVVDTGELFF
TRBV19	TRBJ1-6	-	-	TGTGCCAGTAGTATACATGTGCAGGAGCGGGGTAGCTCCTATAATTCACCCCTCCACTTT	CASSIHVQERGSSYNSPLHF
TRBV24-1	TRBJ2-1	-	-	TGTGCCACCAGTGATTCCGGCCCGAAAACCTACAATGAGCAGTTCTTC	CATSDSGPKTYNEQFF